The 26 T cell receptor beta chains in this list originate from one sample, sequenced in a study of cytomegalovirus exposure and HLA in healthy donors. Amplification used 60 Vbeta primers and 13 Jbeta primers. The method was immunoSEQ multiplex PCR; TCRdb's version includes in-frame clones alone and lacks a portion of them. The profile covers about 110,000 clones, with about 79% appearing a single time and 2.5% to 3% taken by the ten largest. The sample taken for sequencing was PBMCs. The receptors were sampled from a woman aged 18-30 years in good health and CMV-seropositive.

The chain is built from TRBV6-6 and TRBJ2-1; 7 nucleotides line up with TRBD2. The CDR3 is 16 amino acids. V was clipped by 6 bases and J by 1 base; unmatched bases: 9. Germline lookup yields CDR1 MNHNY and CDR2 SVGAGI (reference sequence). DNA of the CDR3: TGTGCCAGCAGCCTGGGGGGGGAGGGATCCTACAATGAGCAGTTCTTC. Residues: CASSLGGEGSYNEQFF.

A remark on this clone: The junction does not match germline at one end; this may be a read error. This sequence joins TRBV6-5 and TRBJ2-7, with TRBD2 matching over 9 bases. The CDR3 length is 15 residues. CDR1 MNHEY and CDR2 SVGAGI come from the germline V gene. The CDR3 is CASRDAGLAGNKQYF. CDR3 DNA: TGTGCCAGCAGGGACGCCGGGCTAGCGGGAAACAAGCAATACTTC.

Written as DNA, the CDR3 is TGTGCCAGCAGTTGGGTGGGGAGAGGCACAGATACGCAGTATTTT. Translating it yields CASSWVGRGTDTQYF. V usage is TRBV6-5 and J usage is TRBJ2-3; D may be TRBD2 (5 bases). V was cut by 4 bases and J by 1 base, with 12 bases left in between. CDR3 length: 15 amino acids. The germline V gene has CDR1 MNHEY and CDR2 SVGAGI.

The V gene is TRBV6-5, the J gene TRBJ1-1, with D perhaps matching TRBD1 (6 bases). The V and J ends lost 7 bases and 0 bases respectively, with 9 bases between them. The germline V gene encodes CDR1 MNHEY and CDR2 SVGAGI. The CDR3 loop spans 13 amino acids. In nucleotides, the CDR3 is TGTGCCAGCACCAGGACAGTGAACACTGAAGCTTTCTTT. It yields the protein CASTRTVNTEAFF.

The rearrangement joins TRBV4-1 to TRBJ2-3; 7 positions agree with TRBD2. Germline assignment: CDR1 MGHRA and CDR2 YSYEKL. V lost 4 bases and J lost 4; bases outside the gene matches: 14. The CDR3 covers 17 residues. The CDR3, as DNA: TGCGCCAGCAGCCCCCAACCCGACTGGGGGGGATCAGATACGCAGTATTTT. This translates into CASSPQPDWGGSDTQYF.

This clone has just a few counts. The chain carries TRBV5-1 and TRBJ2-3; D is uncertain. The CDR3 contains 14 residues. Trimming shortened V by 0 bases and J by 0 bases, and 5 bases separated the two germline ends. Germline V gene data show CDR1 as SGHRS and CDR2 as YFSETQ. The DNA for the CDR3 is TGCGCCAGCAGCTTGGGAGTCAGCACAGATACGCAGTATTTT. It translates to CASSLGVSTDTQYF.

The genes are TRBV4-2 and TRBJ2-3, with 7 bases lining up with TRBD2. This CDR3 region has 18 residues. Trimming cost V 0 bases and J 0 bases; bases outside gene matches: 9. CDR1 is LGHNA, CDR2 YNFKEQ, per germline. The CDR3 protein is CASSQDFASGASTDTQYF. The DNA of the CDR3 is TGTGCCAGCAGCCAAGATTTTGCTAGCGGAGCTAGCACAGATACGCAGTATTTT.

This clone has only one observation. The chain joins TRBV5-1 to TRBJ2-3; TRBD1 aligns across 7 bases. The CDR3 length is 16 residues. The germline V gene encodes CDR1 SGHRS and CDR2 YFSETQ. Losses at the gene ends were 4 bases for V and 0 bases for J; bases not matched to a gene: 8. CDR3 amino acids: CASSGPGTASTDTQYF. Here the CDR3 DNA reads TGCGCCAGCAGCGGTCCCGGGACAGCTAGCACAGATACGCAGTATTTT.

This chain links TRBV27 with TRBJ1-1; no clear D gene. The V gene lost 4 bases and the J gene lost 2 bases, with 8 bases spanning the gap. From germline, CDR1 is MNHEY and CDR2 SMNVEV (reference sequence). CDR3 length: 13 amino acids. This chain's CDR3 is CASSWARNTEAFF. CDR3 bases: TGTGCCAGCAGTTGGGCGAGAAACACTGAAGCTTTCTTT.

The chain employs TRBV6-5 and TRBJ1-2; 10 bases match TRBD1. The CDR3 is made up of 15 amino acids. V shed 2 bases, J shed 5 bases, and the junction held 5 bases outside the gene matches. CDR1 is MNHEY, CDR2 SVGAGI, per germline. The CDR3 protein is CASSYPGQGLYGYTF. The CDR3 DNA sequence: TGTGCCAGCAGTTACCCGGGACAGGGGTTATATGGCTACACCTTC.

V is TRBV11-3 and J is TRBJ2-1, with D tentatively TRBD2 (6 bases). CDR1 is SGHNT, CDR2 YENEEA, per germline. The CDR3 is 16 amino acids. V gave up 7 bases and J gave up 16 bases, with 32 bases separating them. The CDR3 is CASTPSTSSLAPRPFF. DNA for the CDR3: TGTGCCAGCACGCCGTCAACGTCCTCTCTAGCGCCCCGGCCTTTCTTC. The full variable domain, completed using reference TRBV11-3 and TRBJ2-1, is EAGVVQSPRYKIIEKKQPVAFWCNPISGHNTLYWYLQNLGQGPELLIRYENEEAVDDSQLPKDRFSAERLKGVDSTLKIQPAELGDSAVYLCASTPSTSSLAPRPFFGPGTRLTVL.

The V and J genes are TRBV19 and TRBJ1-5, with 12 bases that match TRBD1. CDR1 and CDR2 (germline): LNHDA, SQIVND (reference sequence). V lost 6 bases and J lost 5; bases outside the gene matches: 11. The CDR3 loop spans 17 amino acids. CDR3 sequence (DNA): TGTGCCAGTAGCGGGACAGGGGGCCGTCGGATGTATCAGCCCCAGCATTTT. This encodes CASSGTGGRRMYQPQHF. Filled out from reference TRBV19 and TRBJ1-5, the complete variable domain reads DGGITQSPKYLFRKEGQNVTLSCEQNLNHDAMYWYRQDPGQGLRLIYYSQIVNDFQKGDIAEGYSVSREKKESFPLTVTSAQKNPTAFYLCASSGTGGRRMYQPQHFGDGTRLSIL.

Concerning this clone itself: This specimen includes other DNA sequences encoding the same CDR3. The V call is TRBV19, the J call TRBJ1-1; D unclear. CDR1 is LNHDA, CDR2 SQIVND, per germline (reference sequence). This CDR3 comprises 14 residues. The ends were cut back, 5 bases at V and 1 base at J, with 11 bases in the middle. Written as DNA, the CDR3 is TGTGCCAGTAGTCTTGGGCGGGGGAACACTGAAGCTTTCTTT. Its translation: CASSLGRGNTEAFF.

The chain carries TRBV4-1 and TRBJ2-7, with D possibly TRBD2 on 5 matching bases. Between the trimmed V and J ends, which lost 1 base and 0 bases, there was a span of 16 bases. The V gene's germline CDR1 is MGHRA and CDR2 YSYEKL. CDR3 length: 17 residues. CDR3 DNA sequence: TGCGCCAGCAGCCAAGGGGGTCGAGGGCGGCCCTCCTACGAGCAGTACTTC. It encodes CASSQGGRGRPSYEQYF.

The V call is TRBV19, the J call TRBJ2-7; 9 bases are shared with TRBD1. V lost 4 bases and J lost 3; bases outside the gene matches: 4. Per germline, CDR1 LNHDA and CDR2 SQIVND (reference sequence). The CDR3 has 14 residues. The CDR3 protein is CASSRTGEGYEQYF. CDR3 nucleotide sequence: TGTGCCAGTAGTAGGACAGGGGAAGGCTACGAGCAGTACTTC.

This sequence joins TRBV10-3 and TRBJ2-7; 7 nucleotides agree with TRBD1. This CDR3 contains 16 residues. V trimming: 4 bases; J trimming: 4 bases; junction bases outside the gene matches: 13. The germline CDR1 and CDR2 sequences are ENHRY and SYGVKD. This CDR3 reads CAISGGTARRRYEQYF. In DNA form, the CDR3 reads TGTGCCATCAGTGGTGGGACAGCCCGGAGAAGGTACGAGCAGTACTTC.

This rearrangement joins TRBV4-2 to TRBJ2-5, with TRBD2 identical over 8 bases. The J segment lost 5 bases and the V segment lost 9 bases, leaving 8 bases of the junction unmatched. The CDR3 has 13 amino acids. Looked up from germline, CDR1 is LGHNA and CDR2 is YNFKEQ. The chain's CDR3 is CASREGRGETQYF. CDR3 bases: TGTGCCAGTCGGGAGGGCCGCGGTGAGACCCAGTACTTC.

The V and J genes are TRBV9 and TRBJ2-3; TRBD1 might be the D (6 bases). The CDR3 covers 15 residues. Germline lookup yields CDR1 SGDLS and CDR2 YYNGEE. Between the trimmed V and J ends, which lost 7 bases and 4 bases, there was a span of 19 bases. In DNA, the CDR3 is TGTGCCAGCCAGTCTGTCTCAGGGGATCCAGATACGCAGTATTTT. It is translated as CASQSVSGDPDTQYF.

CDR3 region: CASSQDRAPGADYGYTF. CDR3 DNA: TGTGCCAGCAGCCAAGATAGGGCCCCAGGGGCGGACTATGGCTACACCTTC. The chain joins TRBV4-2 to TRBJ1-2; possible D gene TRBD1, 6 bases. V gave up 0 bases and J gave up 3 bases, with 17 bases separating them. Germline CDR1 reads LGHNA; CDR2 reads YNFKEQ. The CDR3 loop spans 17 amino acids.

The chain joins TRBV7-2 to TRBJ2-7; a possible D gene is TRBD1 (6 bases). The CDR3 spans 14 residues. V gave up 4 bases and J gave up 3 bases, with 13 bases separating them. The germline V gene encodes CDR1 SGHTA and CDR2 FQGNSA. The CDR3 here is CASSSRDMLYEQYF. CDR3 DNA: TGTGCCAGCAGCTCCCGGGACATGCTCTACGAGCAGTACTTC.

This sequence joins TRBV28 and TRBJ1-5; D is undetermined. CDR1 and CDR2 (germline): MDHEN, SYDVKM. Trimming removed 3 bases from V and 0 bases from J, with 9 bases in between. This CDR3 has 15 residues. The CDR3 bases are TGTGCCAGCAGTTTCGAGCGATATAGCAATCAGCCCCAGCATTTT. It translates to CASSFERYSNQPQHF.

The CDR3 nucleotides read TGCGCCAGCAGCTTGGCCCGCGGGGGGTACAATGAGCAGTTCTTC. This gives the protein CASSLARGGYNEQFF. This chain uses TRBV5-1 with TRBJ2-1; 8 nucleotides match TRBD2. Losses at the gene ends were 0 bases for V and 4 bases for J; bases not matched to a gene: 3. Germline V CDR1 and CDR2: SGHRS, YFSETQ. The CDR3 sequence is 15 residues long.

CDR3 protein: CASSPPGEGRTYEQYF. CDR3 DNA sequence: TGTGCCAGCTCACCCCCTGGGGAGGGAAGGACCTACGAGCAGTACTTC. The chain uses TRBV18 and TRBJ2-7, with 7 nucleotides matching TRBD2. Losses at the gene ends were 3 bases for V and 2 bases for J; bases not matched to a gene: 10. The CDR3 length is 16 residues. The germline V gene has CDR1 KGHSH and CDR2 LQKENI.

The chain uses TRBV2 and TRBJ2-7; D not resolved. Trimming cost V 5 bases and J 3 bases, with 23 bases left between them. The CDR3 is 17 amino acids. CDR1 SNHLY and CDR2 FYNNEI come from the germline V gene. The CDR3 here is CASSKSFPLMRYYEQYF. In nucleotides, the CDR3 is TGTGCCAGCAGTAAATCTTTTCCTCTGATGAGATACTACGAGCAGTACTTC.

The genes are TRBV4-2 and TRBJ2-7; 7 nucleotides align to TRBD1. CDR1 is LGHNA, CDR2 YNFKEQ, per germline. The trim removed 0 bases at V and 5 bases at J, leaving 7 bases unmatched. This CDR3 is built from 15 residues. The DNA of the CDR3 is TGTGCCAGCAGCCAAGATATCGCAGGGGGAGACGAGCAGTACTTC. Protein sequence: CASSQDIAGGDEQYF.

The chain combines TRBV10-1 with TRBJ2-1; 7 nucleotides agree with TRBD1. J gave up 7 bases and V 5 bases, and 11 bases lay outside the gene matches. This CDR3 comprises 15 residues. In germline, CDR1 is WNHNN, CDR2 SYGVQD (reference sequence). The CDR3 here is CASSRTGAGFNEQFF. The CDR3 nucleotides are TGCGCCAGCAGTAGAACAGGGGCAGGCTTTAATGAGCAGTTCTTC.